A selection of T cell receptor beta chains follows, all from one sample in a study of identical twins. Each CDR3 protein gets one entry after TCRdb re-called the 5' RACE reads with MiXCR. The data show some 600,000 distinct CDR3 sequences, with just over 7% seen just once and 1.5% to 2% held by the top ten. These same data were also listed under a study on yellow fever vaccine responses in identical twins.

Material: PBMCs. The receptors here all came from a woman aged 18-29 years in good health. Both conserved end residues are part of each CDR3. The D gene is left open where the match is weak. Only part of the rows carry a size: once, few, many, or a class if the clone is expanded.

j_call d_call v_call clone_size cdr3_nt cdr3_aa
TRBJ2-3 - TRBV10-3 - TGTGCCATCAGTGAGGGGGCCCCAGGACTCACAGATACGCAGTATTTT CAISEGAPGLTDTQYF
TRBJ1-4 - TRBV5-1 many TGCGCCAGCAGTCATAACAGGGAGCCTAATGAAAAACTGTTTTTT CASSHNREPNEKLFF
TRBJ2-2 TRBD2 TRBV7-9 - TGTGCCAGCAGCTTTGGCGGGGGTCACACCGGGGAGCTGTTTTTT CASSFGGGHTGELFF
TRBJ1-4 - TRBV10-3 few TGTGCCATCAGTGCCAACGTGGAGGAAAAACTGTTTTTT CAISANVEEKLFF
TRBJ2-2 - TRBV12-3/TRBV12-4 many TGTGCCAGCAGCCAGGGACAGAACACCGGGGAGCTGTTTTTT CASSQGQNTGELFF
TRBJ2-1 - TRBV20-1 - TGCAGTGCTAGGGGGACTGACAATGAGCAGTTCTTC CSARGTDNEQFF
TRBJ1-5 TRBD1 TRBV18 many TGTGCCAGCTCACCCACTACAGGGGTGGGACAGCCCCAGCATTTT CASSPTTGVGQPQHF
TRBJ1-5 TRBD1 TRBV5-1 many TGCGCCAGCAGCTTTGGACAGGGCGGTCAGCCCCAGCATTTT CASSFGQGGQPQHF
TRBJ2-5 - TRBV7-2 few TGTGCCAGCAGCCTCCGTTGGGTCCAAGAGACCCAGTACTTC CASSLRWVQETQYF
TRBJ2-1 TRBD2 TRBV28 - TGTGCCAGCAGTTCGACTAGCGGGCCGAACAATGAGCAGTTCTTC CASSSTSGPNNEQFF
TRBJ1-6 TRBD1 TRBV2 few TGTGCCAGCAGTCTGACGACAGGGCGCACACCCCTCCACTTT CASSLTTGRTPLHF
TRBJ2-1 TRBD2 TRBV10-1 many TGCGCCAGCAGTGAAGGTGGCGGGAGGTACAATGAGCAGTTCTTC CASSEGGGRYNEQFF
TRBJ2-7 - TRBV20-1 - TGCAGTGCTAACAAGGGGGTCTACGAGCAGTACTTC CSANKGVYEQYF
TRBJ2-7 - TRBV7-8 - TGTGCCAGCAGCTTACGGGGGCGGGAGTGGGATTACGAGCAGTACTTC CASSLRGREWDYEQYF
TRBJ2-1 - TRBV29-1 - TGCAGCGTTGAGGACAATGAGCAGTTCTTC CSVEDNEQFF
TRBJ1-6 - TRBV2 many TGTGCCAGCAGTGAACTTTGGACAGATAGAAGCTCCTATAATTCACCCCTCCACTTT CASSELWTDRSSYNSPLHF
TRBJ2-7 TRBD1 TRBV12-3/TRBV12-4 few TGTGCCAGCAGTTTTTGTGTGACAGGGGGAAAGTGCGAGCAGTACTTC CASSFCVTGGKCEQYF
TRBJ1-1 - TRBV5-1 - TGCGCCAGCAGTCCCCAGGGGACAATGAACACTGAAGCTTTCTTT CASSPQGTMNTEAFF
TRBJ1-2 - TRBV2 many TGTGCCAGCAGTACTGAAACCGGGACCCGATCAGCTAACTATGGCTACACCTTC CASSTETGTRSANYGYTF
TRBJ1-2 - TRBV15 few TGTGCCACCAGCAGTGATGCTCAGGGGTGGAATGGCTACACCTTC CATSSDAQGWNGYTF
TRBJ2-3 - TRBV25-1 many TGTGCCAGCAGGGATTACACAGATACGCAGTATTTT CASRDYTDTQYF
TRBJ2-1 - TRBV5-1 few TGCGCCAGCAGCTTGGCCGTAGGTGACAGTTACAATGAGCAGTTCTTC CASSLAVGDSYNEQFF
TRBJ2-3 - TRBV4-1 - TGCGCCAGCAGCCGGACCTCAGGCCCAGATACGCAGTATTTT CASSRTSGPDTQYF